This TCR beta chain came from a study of Graves' ophthalmopathy and Graves' hyperthyroidism. The study, taken as a whole, reports: A 13-signature model separated ophthalmopathy from stable hyperthyroidism, just over 85% sensitivity, about 81% specificity. Ophthalmopathy progression was predicted by the model at just over 70% sensitivity and less than 80% specificity.

RNA transcripts served as template for amplifying TCR beta CDR3 sequences. The first round was an RT-PCR with HTBI primers, and the second round was a multiplex PCR. TCRdb reprocessed the multiplex PCR reads via MiXCR and lists one record per CDR3 protein. The sample holds hundreds of thousands of distinct CDR3 sequences; around 21% are singletons and the top ten take 2.5% to 3.5%. This clonotype was counted a few times. Its antigen is still unknown. Included hyperthyroidism patients were aged 18 to 65 and newly diagnosed (under 2 months' duration). Fresh peripheral blood, around 10 ml, was the PBMC source. Germline V gene lookup returns CDR1 KGHSH and CDR2 LQKENI. J lost 3 bases, V lost 5 bases, and 1 base had no gene match. The CDR3 extends over 13 amino acids.

The material sequenced was peripheral blood. The chain has TRBV18 and TRBJ1-5, with TRBD1 identical over 7 bases. The sequence derives from a woman aged 18-29 years with stable Graves' hyperthyroidism. The DNA for the CDR3 is TGTGCCAGCTCAACAGGGGACAATCAGCCCCAGCATTTT. It specifies CASSTGDNQPQHF.